These T cell receptor beta chains were read from a single sample in a study of blood T cell repertoires in COVID-19. Libraries were prepared by immunoSEQ multiplex PCR; TCRdb keeps only in-frame clonotypes and omits some of them. The sample contains about 160,000 clones, about 87% of which appear only once. The specimen sequenced was peripheral blood. These receptors all stem from a woman aged 60-75 years who had recovered from COVID-19. CDR3s include the opening cysteine and the closing phenylalanine or tryptophan. Each record gives: D gene, J gene, clone size, V gene, CDR3 DNA, CDR3 protein. D genes are given only for firm matches. Clone size, where shown, is once, few, many, or a class for clones that have expanded.

TRBD2 | TRBJ2-7 | - | TRBV9 | TGTGCCAGCAGCGTAGCTACTAGCGGGGGTTGGGACGAGCAGTACTTC | CASSVATSGGWDEQYF
TRBD2 | TRBJ2-7 | few | TRBV6-4 | TGTGCCAGCAGTCTGACTAGCACCTCCTACGAGCAGTACTTC | CASSLTSTSYEQYF
TRBD2 | TRBJ2-1 | - | TRBV5-1 | TGCGCCAGCAGCTTGATGACTAGCGGGGGGGCCGATGAGCAGTTCTTC | CASSLMTSGGADEQFF
- | TRBJ1-5 | - | TRBV24-1 | TGTGCCACCAGTGAAACCGACAATGGGGCTCGTCAGCCCCAGCATTTT | CATSETDNGARQPQHF
TRBD1 | TRBJ1-1 | - | TRBV6-5 | TGTGCCAGCAGGGCCACAGGGGTGAACACTGAAGCTTTCTTT | CASRATGVNTEAFF
TRBD2 | TRBJ2-5 | once | TRBV6-6 | TGTGCCAGCACCCGGGGGGGGCTACGAGAGACCCAGTACTTC | CASTRGGLRETQYF
TRBD2 | TRBJ2-3 | - | TRBV19 | TGTGCCAGTAGGATGAGCGGGACTAGCGGATACACAGATACGCAGTATTTT | CASRMSGTSGYTDTQYF
- | TRBJ2-2 | - | TRBV20-1 | TGCAGTGCTAGTTATTTGGCGGGAAACACCGGGGAGCTGTTTTTT | CSASYLAGNTGELFF
TRBD2 | TRBJ2-7 | once | TRBV5-1 | TGCGCCAGCAGCTTGGATACTAGCGGGGCCTACGAGCAGTACTTC | CASSLDTSGAYEQYF
- | TRBJ1-6 | - | TRBV2 | TGTGCCAGCCGCTTATCGACAGGAGATTCACCCCTCCACTTT | CASRLSTGDSPLHF
- | TRBJ2-5 | - | TRBV4-2 | TGTGCCAGCGCTCAGGGGCCACAAGAGACCCAGTACTTC | CASAQGPQETQYF
TRBD2 | TRBJ2-1 | - | TRBV28 | TGTGCCAGCAGTTCCCCCGGCCTAGCGGGGGGGCAGTTCTTC | CASSSPGLAGGQFF
- | TRBJ2-3 | - | TRBV4-3 | TGCGCCAGCAGCCTGAGCCCCTTTACTACAGATACGCAGTATTTT | CASSLSPFTTDTQYF
- | TRBJ1-5 | - | TRBV6-1 | TGTGCCAGCAGTGACAGGGGCGCTGATCAGCCCCAGCATTTT | CASSDRGADQPQHF
- | TRBJ2-1 | - | TRBV11-2 | TGTGCCAGCAGCCCTACTAGGAGCTCCTACAATGAGCAGTTCTTC | CASSPTRSSYNEQFF
- | TRBJ1-1 | - | TRBV28 | TGTGCCAGCAGTTTCTCCTTAACCGAGGACACTGAAGCTTTCTTT | CASSFSLTEDTEAFF
- | TRBJ2-6 | - | TRBV4-1 | TGCGCCAGCAGCCAAGACGGGAGCTCTGGGGCCAACGTCCTGACTTTC | CASSQDGSSGANVLTF
- | TRBJ2-6 | - | TRBV5-1 | TGCGCCAGCAGTCCCTCAGGGGTCGGGGCCAACGTCCTGACTTTC | CASSPSGVGANVLTF
- | TRBJ2-7 | - | TRBV5-1 | TGCGCCAGCAGCTTAAATTCAGGGGTGGTCTTGGGTGGCGAGCAGTACTTC | CASSLNSGVVLGGEQYF
TRBD1 | TRBJ1-2 | - | TRBV19 | TGTGCCAGTAGTACCCGGGACAGGGGGGACTATGGCTACACCTTC | CASSTRDRGDYGYTF
- | TRBJ2-2 | - | TRBV4-1 | TGCGCCAGCAGCCCCAACGCTCCGAGAGGTAACACCGGGGAGCTGTTTTTT | CASSPNAPRGNTGELFF
- | TRBJ2-3 | - | TRBV6-4 | TGTGCCAGCAGTGAGTACACCGGGACTTTGACGCAGTATTTT | CASSEYTGTLTQYF
TRBD2 | TRBJ2-5 | - | TRBV6-1 | TGTGCCAGCAGTGAGCCAGCGGGGGGGCAAGAGACCCAGTACTTC | CASSEPAGGQETQYF
- | TRBJ1-3 | - | TRBV4-1 | TGCGCCAGCAGCCTCCAGGTCGGGGGTAACGCTGGAAACACCATATATTTT | CASSLQVGGNAGNTIYF
- | TRBJ1-2 | once | TRBV4-1 | TGCGCCAGCAGCCAAGATCCAGGGGAAGGAAACTATGGCTACACCTTC | CASSQDPGEGNYGYTF
TRBD1 | TRBJ2-5 | few | TRBV5-1 | TGCGCCAGCAGCTTTGGGACAGGGCAAGAGACCCAGTACTTC | CASSFGTGQETQYF
TRBD2 | TRBJ2-2 | - | TRBV29-1 | TGCAGCGTTGAAGTAGCTCTCGGGACTAGCAATACCGGGGAGCTGTTTTTT | CSVEVALGTSNTGELFF
- | TRBJ1-2 | - | TRBV3-1/TRBV3-2 | TGTGCCAGCAGCCAAGGGGGACTCTATGGCTACACCTTC | CASSQGGLYGYTF
- | TRBJ2-1 | - | TRBV3-1/TRBV3-2 | TGTGCCAGCAGCCAAGACTACTGGGGGCGTAATGAGCAGTTCTTC | CASSQDYWGRNEQFF
TRBD1 | TRBJ2-1 | - | TRBV5-4 | TGTGCCAGCATCCGCCGGGACAGGGGATCTTATGAGCAGTTCTTC | CASIRRDRGSYEQFF
- | TRBJ2-7 | - | TRBV5-6 | TGTGCCAGCAGCTTTAAAACTCCAGGTATCTACGAGCAGTACTTC | CASSFKTPGIYEQYF
TRBD2 | TRBJ2-1 | - | TRBV6-2/TRBV6-3 | TGTGCCAGCAGCGAAGCGGGGGATCACAATGAGCAGTTCTTC | CASSEAGDHNEQFF
- | TRBJ1-6 | - | TRBV4-3 | TGCGCCAGCAGCCAAGAAGGGGCGGTAGGCTCACCCCTCCACTTT | CASSQEGAVGSPLHF
- | TRBJ1-2 | - | TRBV5-1 | TGCGCCAGCAGCTTGGGAGCAGCGACCTATGGCTACACCTTC | CASSLGAATYGYTF
- | TRBJ1-1 | - | TRBV3-1/TRBV3-2 | TGTGCCAGCAGCCATCACGAAGCGAGACCGCGAGCTTTCTTT | CASSHHEARPRAFF
TRBD2 | TRBJ2-5 | - | TRBV2 | TGTGCCAGCATGGACGCACTAGCGGGGGTAGAGACCCAGTACTTC | CASMDALAGVETQYF
- | TRBJ2-7 | - | TRBV29-1 | TGCAGCGTTTCGACAGGTAGTGGCGAGCAGTACTTC | CSVSTGSGEQYF
TRBD1 | TRBJ2-5 | - | TRBV7-9 | TGTGCCAGCAGCCGAACGGGGACAGGCCAGTCCCAGTACTTC | CASSRTGTGQSQYF
TRBD1 | TRBJ1-5 | - | TRBV6-5 | TGTGCCAGCAGTCCCGCGGACAGGGAGGCTCAGCCCCAGCATTTT | CASSPADREAQPQHF
- | TRBJ1-5 | once | TRBV5-1 | TGCGCCAGCAGCTTGGGCGACTTTCAGCCCCAGCATTTT | CASSLGDFQPQHF
TRBD1 | TRBJ1-6 | - | TRBV5-4 | TGTGCCAGCAGCCTCCGGGACAGCCTCAATTCACCCCTCCACTTT | CASSLRDSLNSPLHF
TRBD1 | TRBJ2-7 | - | TRBV6-5 | TGTGCCAGCAGAACCGACAGGGGCGGACCTTACGAGCAGTACTTC | CASRTDRGGPYEQYF
- | TRBJ2-5 | - | TRBV6-5 | TGTGCCAGCAATCTCGCGGAGACCCAGTACTTC | CASNLAETQYF
TRBD2 | TRBJ2-7 | - | TRBV6-5 | TGTGCCAGCGGGACTAGCTGGGCCTACGAGCAGTACTTC | CASGTSWAYEQYF
- | TRBJ1-2 | - | TRBV5-1 | TGCGCCAGCAGCTTGGGGAGTGTTACTAACTATGGCTACACCTTC | CASSLGSVTNYGYTF
TRBD2 | TRBJ2-5 | - | TRBV9 | TGTGCCAGCAGCAAGGGGCTAGCGGGGGTAGAGACCCAGTACTTC | CASSKGLAGVETQYF
- | TRBJ1-1 | few | TRBV11-2 | TGTGCCAGCAGCTTAGATGCAGGGGCCTTCTTCGGGAAAAACACTGAAGCTTTCTTT | CASSLDAGAFFGKNTEAFF
- | TRBJ1-5 | - | TRBV19 | TGTGCCAGTAGTAGACAGACCCGTCAGCCCCAGCATTTT | CASSRQTRQPQHF
- | TRBJ1-1 | - | TRBV5-6 | TGTGCCAGCAGGACTAAGGTGCGACCCAACACTGAAGCTTTCTTT | CASRTKVRPNTEAFF
- | TRBJ1-1 | - | TRBV7-9 | TGTGCCAGCAGCCCCCCGGACCGGGAGGGCTTTATGAACACTGAAGCTTTCTTT | CASSPPDREGFMNTEAFF
- | TRBJ2-7 | - | TRBV19 | TGTGCCAGTAGTATCGACGACATCGCGGGTTCCTACGAGCAGTACTTC | CASSIDDIAGSYEQYF
TRBD2 | TRBJ2-3 | - | TRBV6-6 | TGTGCCAGCAGTACCCTAGCGGGGGGCGGAACAGATACGCAGTATTTT | CASSTLAGGGTDTQYF
TRBD1 | TRBJ1-2 | - | TRBV4-1 | TGCGCCAGCAGCCGGACAGGGGGCAGCTATGGCTACACCTTC | CASSRTGGSYGYTF
TRBD1 | TRBJ2-2 | - | TRBV6-5 | TGTGCCAGCAGGACAGGGGGCGCGACCGGGGAGCTGTTTTTT | CASRTGGATGELFF
TRBD1 | TRBJ2-1 | - | TRBV28 | TGTGCCAGCAGTAGCCCGGGACAGGCCTTTGTGGGTTGGCAGTTCTTC | CASSSPGQAFVGWQFF